Following are 19 T cell receptor beta chains from one sample sequenced in a study of blood T cells in healthy people across ages. A second about 7 to 11 cycle PCR used barcoded and J-beta primers. TCRdb recomputed calls from the 5' RACE reads with MiXCR, one row per CDR3 protein. The sample yields about 750,000 distinct CDR3 sequences, around half seen once. The specimen sequenced was blood. These receptors were taken from an elderly man in good health.

This chain uses TRBV7-3 with TRBJ1-1, with 7 nucleotides matching TRBD1. Germline V CDR1 and CDR2: SGHTA, FQGTGA. Trimming removed 1 base from V and 6 bases from J; junction bases left unmatched: 8. This CDR3 contains 15 residues. CDR3 nucleotides: TGTGCCAGCAGCTTAAACCCAGGGGGTAACGCTGAAGCTTTCTTT. As protein: CASSLNPGGNAEAFF.

The chain is built from TRBV5-6 and TRBJ2-3, with 14 bases identical to TRBD2. With 5 bases clipped from V and 2 bases from J, the junction kept 13 bases outside the gene matches. The germline CDR1 and CDR2 sequences are SGHDT and YYEEEE. This CDR3 spans 19 amino acids. The CDR3 DNA reads TGTGCCAGCAGACCATCACCGGGACTAGCGGGAGATACCACAGATACGCAGTATTTT. Protein product: CASRPSPGLAGDTTDTQYF.

This rearrangement joins TRBV20-1 to TRBJ2-5; D is unresolved. The DNA end lines up better with TRBJ2-7; the J call may be wrong. From germline, CDR1 is DFQATT and CDR2 SNEGSKA (reference sequence). This CDR3 contains 13 residues. CDR3 sequence: CSAARVTDYEQYF. DNA of the CDR3: TGCAGTGCCGCCCGGGTCACTGACTACGAGCAGTACTTC.

This sequence joins TRBV20-1 and TRBJ2-4; the match to TRBD2 covers 11 bases. Judging by the DNA end, TRBJ2-7 fits better; the J call may be wrong. CDR3 length: 16 amino acids. The germline V gene encodes CDR1 DFQATT and CDR2 SNEGSKA (reference sequence). The CDR3 loop reads CSARLLRLAGKYEQYF. In DNA form, the CDR3 reads TGCAGTGCTAGGTTACTCCGACTAGCGGGAAAATACGAGCAGTACTTC.

The V and J genes are TRBV2 and TRBJ2-3; no clear D. V dropped 10 bases and J dropped 6 bases, with 8 bases sitting between them. The CDR3 contains 10 residues. Looked up from germline, CDR1 is SNHLY and CDR2 is FYNNEI. The CDR3 region has the DNA TGTGCCACCCGAACGGATACGCAGTATTTT. Translated, it gives CATRTDTQYF. The full variable domain, with the rest looked up from reference TRBV2 and TRBJ2-3, is EPEVTQTPSHQVTQMGQEVILRCVPISNHLYFYWYRQILGQKVEFLVSFYNNEISEKSEIFDDQFSVERPDGSNFTLKIRSTKLEDSAMYFCATRTDTQYFGPGTRLTVL.

As concerns this clonotype: Mismatch with germline at one junction end may stem from a read error. This chain connects TRBV4-1 to TRBJ2-4; D is undetermined. The CDR3 runs 14 residues. Germline V lookup: CDR1 MGHRA, CDR2 YSYEKL. The CDR3 region is CVSSPGAAKNIQYF. DNA of the CDR3: TGCGTCAGCAGCCCAGGAGCGGCCAAAAACATTCAGTACTTC.

This clonotype was observed a few times. J is TRBJ2-1 and V is TRBV6-6, with a tentative D call TRBD2 (6 bases). There are 15 residues in the CDR3. Between the trimmed V and J ends, which lost 2 bases and 6 bases, there was a span of 14 bases. Germline V gene sequence: CDR1 MNHNY, CDR2 SVGAGI (reference sequence). The CDR3 protein is CASSYGDLSINEQFF. CDR3 coding DNA: TGTGCCAGCAGTTACGGGGACTTATCAATCAATGAGCAGTTCTTC.

The CDR3 bases are TGTGCCAGCAGTGAAGCGGCGAAGACCCAGTACTTC. Translating it yields CASSEAAKTQYF. This chain joins TRBV2 and TRBJ2-5; no clear D. The V end was cut by 0 bases, the J end by 6 bases, with 5 bases between. The CDR3 is made up of 12 amino acids. Germline lookup yields CDR1 SNHLY and CDR2 FYNNEI.

This chain connects TRBV7-9 to TRBJ1-1; D is possibly TRBD1 (5 bases). This CDR3 region has 13 residues. Trimming took 5 bases from V and 6 from J, leaving 13 bases between them. Germline assignment: CDR1 SEHNR and CDR2 FQNEAQ (reference sequence). CDR3 sequence: CASSPGFSSEAFF. The CDR3 nucleotides read TGTGCCAGCAGCCCAGGGTTTAGCTCTGAAGCTTTCTTT.

The chain links TRBV6-6 to TRBJ2-7; D may be TRBD2 (5 bases). Germline V gives CDR1 MNHNY, CDR2 SVGAGI (reference sequence). Trimming pared 0 bases from V and 2 bases from J, leaving 11 bases between. CDR3 length equals 15 residues. The chain's CDR3 is CASSYSSPSTYEQYF. Written as DNA, the CDR3 is TGTGCCAGCAGTTACTCCTCTCCTAGCACCTACGAGCAGTACTTC.

The chain has TRBV29-1 and TRBJ2-6; D call uncertain. Trimming took 8 bases from V and 0 from J, leaving 5 bases between them. Germline V gene lookup returns CDR1 SQVTM and CDR2 ANQGSEA. This CDR3 comprises 12 residues. The CDR3 bases are TGCAGCTTTTACTCTGGGGCCAACGTCCTGACTTTC. It translates to CSFYSGANVLTF.

V is TRBV29-1 and J is TRBJ2-1; D ambiguous. V was cut by 3 bases and J by 6 bases, with 12 bases left in between. The CDR3 spans 13 residues. Germline V gene data show CDR1 as SQVTM and CDR2 as ANQGSEA. The CDR3 DNA follows: TGCAGCGTTGAGGGCAGGTGGGGCAATGAGCAGTTCTTC. Translated: CSVEGRWGNEQFF.

In its sample, this clonotype was seen a few times. The chain recombines TRBV5-1 with TRBJ2-7, with 12 positions matching TRBD2. The V gene end was trimmed by 1 base and the J gene end by 3 bases; junction bases not matched to a gene: 11. The CDR3 has 18 residues. The germline gives CDR1 SGHRS, CDR2 YFSETQ. The CDR3 DNA reads TGCGCCAGCAGCTTGCGACTAGCGGGAGTCGCCGGACTCTACGAGCAGTACTTC. Amino acids: CASSLRLAGVAGLYEQYF.

This chain uses TRBV5-6 with TRBJ2-5, with D possibly TRBD1 on 8 matching bases. Trimming removed 1 base at V and 9 bases at J, with 19 bases between. The CDR3 covers 15 residues. Germline V CDR1 and CDR2: SGHDT, YYEEEE. CDR3 loop: CASSLRTGTMRAQYF. The CDR3 region has the DNA TGTGCCAGCAGCTTGCGGACAGGGACTATGAGGGCCCAGTACTTC.

This clonotype was seen a few times. J is TRBJ2-7 and V is TRBV5-1; 8 bases agree with TRBD2. Germline loops: CDR1 SGHRS, CDR2 YFSETQ. This CDR3 region has 16 residues. V was clipped by 0 bases and J by 2 bases; unmatched bases: 7. This CDR3 reads CASSLDVGRGAYEQYF. The CDR3 nucleotides are TGCGCCAGCAGCTTGGATGTCGGGAGGGGGGCCTACGAGCAGTACTTC.

The table lists this clonotype with a count of one. The chain combines TRBV6-6 with TRBJ2-1; the match to TRBD2 covers 8 bases. This CDR3 contains 14 residues. V lost 6 bases, J lost 9 bases, and 10 bases stayed unmatched. The V gene's germline CDR1 is MNHNY and CDR2 SVGAGI (reference sequence). CDR3 coding DNA: TGTGCCAGCAGCCGAGAGGGACTAGTAGTTGAGCAGTTCTTC. Its translation is CASSREGLVVEQFF.

The chain employs TRBV6-2 or TRBV6-3 and TRBJ2-7; D unclear. This CDR3 has 14 residues. Germline CDR1 MNHEY, CDR2 SVGEGT. The V gene lost 0 bases and the J gene lost 4 bases, with 10 bases spanning the gap. The CDR3 spells CASSYSRPGYEQYF. The DNA for the CDR3 is TGTGCCAGCAGTTACTCGCGCCCCGGTTACGAGCAGTACTTC.

The table lists this clonotype with a few counts. This chain links TRBV18 with TRBJ2-7; D possibly corresponds to TRBD1 (5 bases). Trimming removed 11 bases from V and 4 bases from J, with 9 bases in between. The germline CDR1 and CDR2 sequences are KGHSH and LQKENI. The CDR3 has 10 residues. CDR3 bases: TGTGCCGGAAGGGGTTACGAGCAGTACTTC. Translating gives CAGRGYEQYF.

This clonotype was counted a few times. CDR3 sequence (DNA): TGTGCCAGCAGCCGCAACTCCTACAATGAGCAGTTCTTC. This translates into CASSRNSYNEQFF. The chain uses TRBV7-6 and TRBJ2-1; D gene uncertain. The germline gives CDR1 SGHVS, CDR2 FNYEAQ. CDR3 size: 13 residues. With 5 bases removed from V and 0 bases from J, the gap between germline ends came to 5 bases.